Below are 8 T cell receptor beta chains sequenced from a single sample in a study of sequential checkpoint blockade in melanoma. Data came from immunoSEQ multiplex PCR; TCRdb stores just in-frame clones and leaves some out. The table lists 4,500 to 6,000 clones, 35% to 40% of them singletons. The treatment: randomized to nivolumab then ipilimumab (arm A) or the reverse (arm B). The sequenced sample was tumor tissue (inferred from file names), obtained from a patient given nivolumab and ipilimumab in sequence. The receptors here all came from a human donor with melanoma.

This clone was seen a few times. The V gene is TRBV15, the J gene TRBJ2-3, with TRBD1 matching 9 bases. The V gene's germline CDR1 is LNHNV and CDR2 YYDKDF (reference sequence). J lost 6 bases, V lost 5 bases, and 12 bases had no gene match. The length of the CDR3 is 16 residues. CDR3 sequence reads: CATSLATGGLRDTQYF. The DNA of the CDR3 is TGTGCCACCAGCCTGGCGACAGGGGGTTTGAGGGATACGCAGTATTTT. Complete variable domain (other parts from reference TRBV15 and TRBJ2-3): DAMVIQNPRYQVTQFGKPVTLSCSQTLNHNVMYWYQQKSSQAPKLLFHYYDKDFNNEADTPDNFQSRRPNTSFCFLDIRSPGLGDTAMYLCATSLATGGLRDTQYFGPGTRLTVL.

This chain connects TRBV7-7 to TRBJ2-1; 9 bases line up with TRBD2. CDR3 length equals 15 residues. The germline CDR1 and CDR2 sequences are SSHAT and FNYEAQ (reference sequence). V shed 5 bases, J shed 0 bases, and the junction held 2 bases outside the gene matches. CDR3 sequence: CASSQREDSYNEQFF. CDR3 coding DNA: TGTGCCAGCAGCCAGCGGGAGGACTCCTACAATGAGCAGTTCTTC.

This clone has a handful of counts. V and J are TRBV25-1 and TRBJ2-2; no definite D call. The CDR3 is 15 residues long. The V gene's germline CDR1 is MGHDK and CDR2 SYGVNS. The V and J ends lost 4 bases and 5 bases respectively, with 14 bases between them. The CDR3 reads CASSARPVGTGELFF. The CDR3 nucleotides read TGTGCCAGCAGTGCCAGGCCAGTGGGAACCGGGGAGCTGTTTTTT.

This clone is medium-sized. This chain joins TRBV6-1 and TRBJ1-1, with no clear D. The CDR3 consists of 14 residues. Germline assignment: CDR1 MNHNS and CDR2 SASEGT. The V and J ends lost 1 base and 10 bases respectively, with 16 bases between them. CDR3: CASSEGGNKRVAFF. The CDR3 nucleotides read TGTGCCAGCAGTGAAGGTGGTAATAAGAGGGTAGCTTTCTTT.

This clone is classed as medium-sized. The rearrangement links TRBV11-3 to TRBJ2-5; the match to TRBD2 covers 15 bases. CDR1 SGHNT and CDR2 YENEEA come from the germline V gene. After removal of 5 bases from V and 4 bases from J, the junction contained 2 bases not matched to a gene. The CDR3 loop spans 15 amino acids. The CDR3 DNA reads TGTGCCAGCAGCACGGGACTAGCGGGAGGAGAGACCCAGTACTTC. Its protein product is CASSTGLAGGETQYF.

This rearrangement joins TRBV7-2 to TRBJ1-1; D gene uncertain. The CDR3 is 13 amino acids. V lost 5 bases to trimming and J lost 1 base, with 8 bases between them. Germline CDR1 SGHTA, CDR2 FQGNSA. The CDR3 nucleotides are TGTGCCAGCAGCAGGACGGGGAACACTGAAGCTTTCTTT. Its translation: CASSRTGNTEAFF.

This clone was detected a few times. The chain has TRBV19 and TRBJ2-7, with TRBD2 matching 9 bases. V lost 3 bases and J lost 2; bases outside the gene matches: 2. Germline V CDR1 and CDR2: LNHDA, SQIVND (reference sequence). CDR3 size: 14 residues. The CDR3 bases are TGTGCCAGTAGTATTCTAGCGGGGCCCTACGAGCAGTACTTC. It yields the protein CASSILAGPYEQYF. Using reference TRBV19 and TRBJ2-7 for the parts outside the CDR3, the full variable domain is DGGITQSPKYLFRKEGQNVTLSCEQNLNHDAMYWYRQDPGQGLRLIYYSQIVNDFQKGDIAEGYSVSREKKESFPLTVTSAQKNPTAFYLCASSILAGPYEQYFGPGTRLTVT.

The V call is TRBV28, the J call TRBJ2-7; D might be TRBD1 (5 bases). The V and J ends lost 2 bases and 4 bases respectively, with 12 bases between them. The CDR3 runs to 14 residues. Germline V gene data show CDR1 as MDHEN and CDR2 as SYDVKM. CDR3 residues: CASSLPGAPYEQYF. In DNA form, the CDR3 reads TGTGCCAGCAGTTTACCTGGGGCCCCGTACGAGCAGTACTTC.